One sample yielded the 31 T cell receptor beta chains listed below, sequenced in a study of T cells after somatic rescue of genetic block. Profiled with immunoSEQ multiplex PCR; TCRdb holds only in-frame clones, not every one. The table lists tens of thousands of clones, over 80% of them singletons. The specimen was peripheral blood mononuclear cells (PBMCs). The receptors were sampled from a woman between 18 and 29 years old.

About this clone: The same CDR3 also results from other DNA sequences found in this sample. The chain uses TRBV27 and TRBJ1-5; D remains ambiguous. Germline values: CDR1 MNHEY, CDR2 SMNVEV (reference sequence). V lost 2 bases, J lost 2 bases, and 7 bases lay in between. The CDR3 sequence is 14 residues long. Written as DNA, the CDR3 is TGTGCCAGCAGTTTAAGCGGTGGCAATCAGCCCCAGCATTTT. This codes for CASSLSGGNQPQHF.

The V gene is TRBV25-1, the J gene TRBJ2-2; no definite D call. V dropped 8 bases and J dropped 1 base, with 8 bases sitting between them. The CDR3 runs 13 residues. Germline V CDR1 and CDR2: MGHDK, SYGVNS. CDR3 protein: CASGVVNTGELFF. The CDR3 nucleotides are TGTGCCAGCGGGGTAGTGAACACCGGGGAGCTGTTTTTT.

This clone has a single count. V usage is TRBV4-1 and J usage is TRBJ2-7, with D possibly TRBD1 on 6 matching bases. The ends were cut back, 5 bases at V and 1 base at J, with 18 bases in the middle. Germline V gives CDR1 MGHRA, CDR2 YSYEKL. The CDR3 consists of 16 residues. CDR3 amino acids: CASSGRTGTSSYEQYF. For the CDR3, the DNA is TGCGCCAGCAGCGGGAGAACCGGGACATCGTCCTACGAGCAGTACTTC.

The table lists this clone with a count of one. V usage is TRBV29-1 and J usage is TRBJ2-1; a weak D match, TRBD2 (5 bases). Germline CDR1 and CDR2: SQVTM and ANQGSEA. The ends were cut back, 6 bases at V and 8 bases at J, with 8 bases in the middle. The CDR3 contains 10 residues. The chain's CDR3 is CSVGNHEQFF. CDR3 sequence (DNA): TGCAGCGTCGGGAACCATGAGCAGTTCTTC.

The rearrangement uses TRBV5-8 and TRBJ2-1, with 10 bases that match TRBD2. The junction had 9 bases not matched to a gene; V was cut back by 1 base and J by 5 bases. Per the germline V gene, CDR1 is SGHTS and CDR2 is YDEGEE. This CDR3 comprises 17 residues. CDR3 amino acids: CASSLSLGLANDNEQFF. CDR3 coding DNA: TGTGCCAGCAGCTTGTCTTTGGGACTAGCGAATGACAATGAGCAGTTCTTC.

The rearrangement uses TRBV11-3 and TRBJ2-1; D might be TRBD2 (7 bases). The ends were cut back, 1 base at V and 7 bases at J, with 14 bases in the middle. The germline gives CDR1 SGHNT, CDR2 YENEEA. The CDR3 loop spans 15 amino acids. This CDR3 is CASSLVRGGGNEQFF. CDR3 coding DNA: TGTGCCAGCAGCTTAGTTCGAGGGGGAGGGAATGAGCAGTTCTTC.

J is TRBJ1-5 and V is TRBV28; unclear D gene. This CDR3 contains 17 residues. The germline CDR1 and CDR2 sequences are MDHEN and SYDVKM. Trimming took 1 base from V and 0 from J, leaving 13 bases between them. CDR3 coding DNA: TGTGCCAGCAGTTTATTTTTGGTACTTTATAGCAATCAGCCCCAGCATTTT. Protein product: CASSLFLVLYSNQPQHF.

The chain recombines TRBV7-2 with TRBJ1-5; a possible D gene is TRBD1 (5 bases). Trimming left V 7 bases short and J 6 bases short, with 19 bases between. Germline V gene sequence: CDR1 SGHTA, CDR2 FQGNSA. The CDR3 totals 15 residues. The CDR3 bases are TGTGCCAGCACCCTTGGAGGGGCGCTTGGTCAGCCCCAGCATTTT. It codes for CASTLGGALGQPQHF. Based on the CDR3 plus reference TRBV7-2 and TRBJ1-5, the full variable domain is GAGVSQSPSNKVTEKGKDVELRCDPISGHTALYWYRQSLGQGLEFLIYFQGNSAPDKSGLPSDRFSAERTGGSVSTLTIQRTQQEDSAVYLCASTLGGALGQPQHFGDGTRLSIL.

The chain is built from TRBV7-9 and TRBJ2-7, with D possibly being TRBD1 or TRBD2 (5 bases each). V lost 5 bases and J 6 bases, leaving 20 bases between the germline ends. The CDR3 length is 15 residues. The V gene's germline CDR1 is SEHNR and CDR2 FQNEAQ (reference sequence). In DNA form, the CDR3 reads TGTGCCAGCAGCCCATGGGACCACTCACCGGGCGAGCAGTACTTC. Translated: CASSPWDHSPGEQYF.

This rearrangement joins TRBV29-1 to TRBJ2-2, with TRBD2 matching 7 bases. The CDR3 sequence is 14 residues long. J lost 0 bases, V lost 4 bases, and 2 bases had no gene match. Germline assignment: CDR1 SQVTM and CDR2 ANQGSEA. The CDR3 loop is CSVGEGSNTGELFF. For the CDR3, the DNA is TGCAGCGTTGGGGAGGGTTCGAACACCGGGGAGCTGTTTTTT.

CDR3 in amino acids: CASSPNTGQPQHF. The CDR3 coding sequence is TGTGCCAGCTCTCCTAACACGGGTCAGCCCCAGCATTTT. This rearrangement joins TRBV18 to TRBJ1-5; D is unresolved. This CDR3 has 13 residues. Germline CDR1 and CDR2: KGHSH and LQKENI. V was trimmed by 6 bases and J by 6 bases, leaving 12 bases between them.

Turning to this clone: At one of its ends the junction is not consistent with the germline gene, which may arise from a read error. V usage is TRBV28 and J usage is TRBJ2-1, with 13 bases lining up with TRBD2. Germline V gene sequence: CDR1 MDHEN, CDR2 SYDVKM. The CDR3 has 14 residues. The CDR3 bases are TGTGCCAGCAGTATATGGACTAGCGGGAGTCCCTTGTTCTTC. Amino acid sequence: CASSIWTSGSPLFF.

This rearrangement joins TRBV28 to TRBJ2-5, with 8 bases matching TRBD2. V shed 7 bases, J shed 4 bases, and the junction held 11 bases outside the gene matches. The CDR3 has 15 amino acids. The germline V gene has CDR1 MDHEN and CDR2 SYDVKM. In DNA, the CDR3 is TGTGCCAGCAACCTCCCCGGGGGGGGGAGAGAGACCCAGTACTTC. Its protein is CASNLPGGGRETQYF.

This rearrangement joins TRBV19 to TRBJ2-5; tentative D call: TRBD2 (6 bases). The DNA end is more similar to TRBJ2-7, so the J call may be wrong. CDR3 length: 17 residues. Germline V lookup: CDR1 LNHDA, CDR2 SQIVND (reference sequence). The CDR3 loop reads CASSKVGDGTPSYEQYF. The CDR3, as DNA: TGTGCCAGTAGTAAAGTGGGCGACGGGACTCCCTCCTACGAGCAGTACTTC.

The genes are TRBV9 and TRBJ1-5; D is ambiguous. V dropped 0 bases and J dropped 6 bases, with 10 bases sitting between them. CDR1 SGDLS and CDR2 YYNGEE come from the germline V gene. The CDR3 is 14 amino acids. The CDR3 bases are TGTGCCAGCAGCGTAGGAGGGTCAGGTCAGCCCCAGCATTTT. This translates into CASSVGGSGQPQHF.

V and J are TRBV28 and TRBJ1-5; the D is unclear. This CDR3 region has 15 residues. The V gene's germline CDR1 is MDHEN and CDR2 SYDVKM. V lost 3 bases, J lost 3 bases, and 12 bases lay in between. The DNA for the CDR3 is TGTGCCAGCAGTTTTCCCCCCGGGAACAATCAGCCCCAGCATTTT. It is translated as CASSFPPGNNQPQHF.

The CDR3 sequence is CASSPRGRYGYTF. The CDR3 region has the DNA TGTGCCAGCAGCCCAAGGGGGCGTTATGGCTACACCTTC. V is TRBV28 and J is TRBJ1-2, with 7 bases fitting TRBD1. The CDR3 consists of 13 residues. Unmatched junction bases numbered 6, after V lost 6 bases and J lost 5 bases. CDR1 is MDHEN, CDR2 SYDVKM, per germline.

The V and J genes are TRBV7-9 and TRBJ2-1; the match to TRBD2 covers 8 bases. The CDR3 covers 15 residues. Trimming removed 5 bases from V and 3 bases from J; junction bases left unmatched: 6. Per the germline V gene, CDR1 is SEHNR and CDR2 is FQNEAQ (reference sequence). The chain's CDR3 is CASSPRLAGYNEQFF. CDR3 bases: TGTGCCAGCAGCCCCCGGCTAGCGGGCTACAATGAGCAGTTCTTC.

This chain joins TRBV7-2 and TRBJ2-1, with TRBD2 identical over 11 bases. The CDR3 covers 16 residues. In germline, CDR1 is SGHTA, CDR2 FQGNSA. Trimming took 5 bases from V and 9 from J; bases not matched to a gene: 12. Written as DNA, the CDR3 is TGTGCCAGCAGCCAAGGACTAGCGGGCGTGGGTTTTGAGCAGTTCTTC. Translation gives CASSQGLAGVGFEQFF.

The CDR3 here is CASTSQGARNEQFF. CDR3 bases: TGTGCCAGCACGTCCCAGGGGGCTAGGAATGAGCAGTTCTTC. The V and J genes are TRBV28 and TRBJ2-1, with 8 bases lining up with TRBD1. Germline CDR1 is MDHEN and CDR2 is SYDVKM. The CDR3 length is 14 residues. With 7 bases clipped from V and 7 bases from J, the junction kept 9 bases outside the gene matches.

The V gene is TRBV2, the J gene TRBJ2-7; TRBD2 aligns across 14 bases. J gave up 4 bases and V 6 bases, and 11 bases lay outside the gene matches. Germline V CDR1 and CDR2: SNHLY, FYNNEI. The CDR3 is 17 residues long. The CDR3: CASRDSGLAGEFYEQYF. The CDR3 DNA sequence: TGTGCCAGCAGGGACTCGGGACTAGCGGGAGAGTTTTACGAGCAGTACTTC.

The chain carries TRBV11-2 and TRBJ2-7; D may match TRBD1 or TRBD2 (5 bases each). V was shortened by 0 bases and J by 0 bases, with 9 bases between the two germline ends. The V gene's germline CDR1 is SGHAT and CDR2 FQNNGV. The CDR3 length is 15 residues. The DNA of the CDR3 is TGTGCCAGCAGCTTAGAAGCAGGGAGCTCCTACGAGCAGTACTTC. This gives the protein CASSLEAGSSYEQYF. Complete variable domain (other parts from reference TRBV11-2 and TRBJ2-7): EAGVAQSPRYKIIEKRQSVAFWCNPISGHATLYWYQQILGQGPKLLIQFQNNGVVDDSQLPKDRFSAERLKGVDSTLKIQPAKLEDSAVYLCASSLEAGSSYEQYFGPGTRLTVT.

The rearrangement uses TRBV19 and TRBJ2-7; possible D gene TRBD1, 6 bases. Trimming removed 4 bases at V and 3 bases at J, with 10 bases between. Germline V lookup: CDR1 LNHDA, CDR2 SQIVND (reference sequence). The CDR3 consists of 13 residues. CDR3 sequence (DNA): TGTGCCAGTAGTAGACAGGCCCTCTACGAGCAGTACTTC. It specifies CASSRQALYEQYF.

The chain employs TRBV9 and TRBJ2-7; a possible D gene is TRBD2 (5 bases). The germline V and J ends were trimmed by 0 bases and 1 base, with 20 bases remaining between them. The CDR3 sequence is 18 residues long. Germline V gene sequence: CDR1 SGDLS, CDR2 YYNGEE. The CDR3 DNA reads TGTGCCAGCAGCGTAGGCCTGGAAGTCCCTAGCCTTTCCTACGAGCAGTACTTC. Amino acids: CASSVGLEVPSLSYEQYF.

The V call is TRBV5-1, the J call TRBJ1-5; D might be TRBD1 (5 bases). Trimming took off 2 bases at V and 0 bases at J, with 15 bases between the two ends. The CDR3 is 17 residues long. Germline V lookup: CDR1 SGHRS, CDR2 YFSETQ. The CDR3 nucleotides are TGCGCCAGCAGCTTCGAGCCCCAGGGAGGTAGCAATCAGCCCCAGCATTTT. Translation gives CASSFEPQGGSNQPQHF.

The chain employs TRBV29-1 and TRBJ2-1; maybe TRBD1 (6 bases). The V end lost 0 bases, the J end lost 0 bases, and 12 bases lay between the germline ends. This CDR3 region has 16 residues. Germline V gene sequence: CDR1 SQVTM, CDR2 ANQGSEA. CDR3 DNA sequence: TGCAGCGTTGAAGAAAGAGGGACACCCTCCTACAATGAGCAGTTCTTC. Amino acids: CSVEERGTPSYNEQFF.

The V gene is TRBV27, the J gene TRBJ2-3; TRBD1 aligns across 8 bases. Germline CDR1 and CDR2: MNHEY and SMNVEV (reference sequence). The CDR3 spans 15 residues. J was trimmed by 6 bases and V by 8 bases; bases with no gene match: 13. The CDR3 nucleotides read TGTGCCAGCGCCCAGGGGGCGGGCTCTCTTGATACGCAGTATTTT. Protein sequence: CASAQGAGSLDTQYF.

The genes are TRBV30 and TRBJ2-2; possible D gene TRBD2, 6 bases. The CDR3 runs to 13 residues. The germline gives CDR1 GTSNPN, CDR2 SVGIG (reference sequence). With 1 base removed from V and 6 bases from J, the gap between germline ends came to 9 bases. CDR3 in DNA: TGTGCCTGGAGTGGACTAGTTGCCGGGGAGCTGTTTTTT. The encoded protein is CAWSGLVAGELFF. The whole variable domain, filled in from reference TRBV30 and TRBJ2-2, reads SQTIHQWPATLVQPVGSPLSLECTVEGTSNPNLYWYRQAAGRGLQLLFYSVGIGQISSEVPQNLSASRPQDRQFILSSKKLLLSDSGFYLCAWSGLVAGELFFGEGSRLTVL.

In its sample, this clone was seen once. This chain connects TRBV28 to TRBJ2-2; 10 nucleotides match TRBD2. The CDR3 runs 17 residues. V shed 3 bases and J 6 bases; nucleotides not matched to a gene: 10. Germline assignment: CDR1 MDHEN and CDR2 SYDVKM. The CDR3: CASSFLAGDLISGELFF. CDR3 bases: TGTGCCAGCAGTTTCCTAGCGGGAGATCTTATCTCCGGGGAGCTGTTTTTT.

The rearrangement links TRBV13 to TRBJ2-3; 8 bases agree with TRBD2. Germline assignment: CDR1 PRHDT and CDR2 FYEKMQ (reference sequence). The V segment lost 4 bases and the J segment 1 base; nucleotides outside the gene matches: 13. The length of the CDR3 is 18 residues. The CDR3 nucleotides read TGTGCCAGCAGCTCCCCGGTCGGGGGGACTAGGGGCACAGATACGCAGTATTTT. Encoded protein: CASSSPVGGTRGTDTQYF.

In its sample, this clone was seen once. The chain employs TRBV4-2 and TRBJ2-1; no definite D call. V gave up 4 bases and J gave up 8 bases, with 12 bases separating them. Germline lookup yields CDR1 LGHNA and CDR2 YNFKEQ. This CDR3 spans 13 amino acids. The CDR3 spells CASSPSSGYEQFF. The CDR3 nucleotides are TGTGCCAGCAGCCCCTCGTCAGGCTATGAGCAGTTCTTC.